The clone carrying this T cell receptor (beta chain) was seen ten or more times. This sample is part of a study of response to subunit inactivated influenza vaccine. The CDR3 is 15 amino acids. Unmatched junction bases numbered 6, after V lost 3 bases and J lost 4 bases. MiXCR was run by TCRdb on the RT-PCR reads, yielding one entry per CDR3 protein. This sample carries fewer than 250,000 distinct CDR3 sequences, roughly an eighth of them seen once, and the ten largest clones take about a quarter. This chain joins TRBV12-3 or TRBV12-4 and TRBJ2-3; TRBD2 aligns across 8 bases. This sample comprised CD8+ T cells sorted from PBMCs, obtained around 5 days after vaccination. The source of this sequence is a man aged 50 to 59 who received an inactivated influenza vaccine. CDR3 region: CASSLEGLVADTQYF. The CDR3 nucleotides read TGTGCCAGCAGTTTGGAGGGACTAGTCGCAGATACGCAGTATTTT.